One and the same sample provided the 24 T cell receptor beta chains below, sequenced in a study of blood T cell repertoires in COVID-19. Sequenced by immunoSEQ multiplex PCR; TCRdb stores in-frame clones only, minus some. The table shows about 220,000 clones, with 82% occurring only once. The sequenced material came from peripheral blood. These receptors were obtained from a woman older than 75 with COVID-19, enrolled during active disease.

V gene TRBV18 combines with J gene TRBJ2-7; 11 nucleotides align to TRBD2. Unmatched junction bases numbered 7, after V lost 6 bases and J lost 6 bases. The CDR3 has 14 residues. The germline CDR1 and CDR2 sequences are KGHSH and LQKENI. This CDR3 is CASSLLAGVSEQYF. CDR3 in DNA: TGTGCCAGCTCCCTACTAGCGGGAGTAAGCGAGCAGTACTTC.

Here the CDR3 reads CASSGGGGIFRTDTQYF. The DNA for the CDR3 is TGCGCCAGCAGTGGCGGGGGGGGGATCTTCCGCACAGATACGCAGTATTTT. This chain joins TRBV10-2 and TRBJ2-3; 9 nucleotides agree with TRBD2. V trimming: 4 bases; J trimming: 1 base; junction bases outside the gene matches: 9. Germline loops: CDR1 WSHSY, CDR2 SAAADI. The CDR3 is 17 amino acids.

A single count supports this clone. The J gene is TRBJ2-7, the V gene TRBV6-2 or TRBV6-3, with 8 bases that match TRBD2. Germline V gives CDR1 MNHEY, CDR2 SVGEGT. V lost 5 bases, J lost 0 bases, and 3 bases stayed unmatched. The CDR3 is 14 residues long. The CDR3 protein is CASSIAGSSYEQYF. In DNA, the CDR3 is TGTGCCAGCAGTATAGCGGGGAGCTCCTACGAGCAGTACTTC.

The chain is built from TRBV6-1 and TRBJ2-7; 10 nucleotides align to TRBD2. V dropped 2 bases and J dropped 6; count of bases not matched to a gene: 7. The CDR3 spans 15 residues. Germline CDR1 reads MNHNS; CDR2 reads SASEGT. The DNA for the CDR3 is TGTGCCAGCAGTGAACTGTCTAGCGGGAGAGGCGAGCAGTACTTC. Translated, it gives CASSELSSGRGEQYF.

V is TRBV18 and J is TRBJ1-2; 12 bases line up with TRBD1. The V gene end was trimmed by 4 bases and the J gene end by 4 bases; junction bases not matched to a gene: 4. The CDR3 has 15 residues. CDR1 and CDR2 (germline): KGHSH, LQKENI. This CDR3 reads CASSRGQGALYGYTF. In nucleotides, the CDR3 is TGTGCCAGCTCACGGGGACAGGGGGCTCTCTATGGCTACACCTTC. The full variable domain, in which reference TRBV18 and TRBJ1-2 provide the parts outside the CDR3, is NAGVMQNPRHLVRRRGQEARLRCSPMKGHSHVYWYRQLPEEGLKFMVYLQKENIIDESGMPKERFSAEFPKEGPSILRIQQVVRGDSAAYFCASSRGQGALYGYTFGSGTRLTVV.

The chain uses TRBV12-3 or TRBV12-4 and TRBJ2-7; 9 bases match TRBD1. The CDR3 consists of 13 residues. J was trimmed by 6 bases and V by 3 bases; bases with no gene match: 3. The CDR3 DNA follows: TGTGCCAGCAGTTTGGGACAGGGAAGCGAGCAGTACTTC. Protein: CASSLGQGSEQYF.

This clone turned up a few times. The CDR3 DNA is TGTGCCAGCAGTACCGGGACAGTTGGCTACACCTTC. This codes for CASSTGTVGYTF. V usage is TRBV28 and J usage is TRBJ1-2, with 7 bases matching TRBD1. This CDR3 region has 12 residues. The germline V gene has CDR1 MDHEN and CDR2 SYDVKM. V gave up 5 bases and J gave up 7 bases; unmatched junction bases: 4.

V and J are TRBV2 and TRBJ2-5; the D gene is possibly TRBD1 (7 bases). In germline, CDR1 is SNHLY, CDR2 FYNNEI. The CDR3 loop spans 15 amino acids. The V gene lost 6 bases and the J gene lost 5 bases, with 19 bases spanning the gap. CDR3 sequence reads: CASRGRTRGEETQYF. As DNA, the CDR3 is TGTGCCAGCAGGGGCCGTACCAGGGGGGAGGAGACCCAGTACTTC. Drawing the rest from reference TRBV2 and TRBJ2-5, the complete variable domain is EPEVTQTPSHQVTQMGQEVILRCVPISNHLYFYWYRQILGQKVEFLVSFYNNEISEKSEIFDDQFSVERPDGSNFTLKIRSTKLEDSAMYFCASRGRTRGEETQYFGPGTRLLVL.

The chain is built from TRBV6-2 or TRBV6-3 and TRBJ2-7; 9 bases agree with TRBD2. This CDR3 spans 19 amino acids. V lost 0 bases and J lost 4; bases outside the gene matches: 16. The germline V gene has CDR1 MNHEY and CDR2 SVGEGT. The CDR3 spells CASSYSAGGLIPRRYEQYF. The CDR3 DNA follows: TGTGCCAGCAGTTACTCGGCGGGAGGGTTAATTCCGAGACGGTACGAGCAGTACTTC.

This chain uses TRBV4-1 with TRBJ1-1; D possibly corresponds to TRBD1 (5 bases). Per germline, CDR1 MGHRA and CDR2 YSYEKL. The V gene lost 0 bases and the J gene lost 6 bases, with 20 bases spanning the gap. This CDR3 has 17 amino acids. For the CDR3, the DNA is TGCGCCAGCAGCCAAGATTGGGGCAGTCCCCTTTTAGCTGAAGCTTTCTTT. It encodes CASSQDWGSPLLAEAFF.

Concerning this clone itself: A junction end diverges from the germline sequence, so it may reflect a read error. The gene calls are TRBV29-1 and TRBJ1-1; no reliable D call. CDR3 length equals 13 residues. The germline V gene encodes CDR1 SQVTM and CDR2 ANQGSEA. CDR3 sequence: CSVELSQNAEAFF. The CDR3 DNA follows: TGCAGCGTTGAATTAAGTCAGAACGCTGAAGCTTTCTTT.

The chain carries TRBV27 and TRBJ1-6; no reliable D call. Germline values: CDR1 MNHEY, CDR2 SMNVEV (reference sequence). V was shortened by 0 bases and J by 15 bases, with 30 bases between the two germline ends. The CDR3 totals 19 residues. This CDR3 reads CASSLSVSGSASQFVGLHF. As DNA, the CDR3 is TGTGCCAGCAGTTTATCGGTTTCAGGCTCGGCCTCGCAATTTGTGGGCCTCCACTTT.

The chain couples TRBV18 to TRBJ2-7, with D hard to call. The V gene lost 5 bases and the J gene lost 4 bases, with 12 bases spanning the gap. CDR3 size: 13 residues. Looked up from germline, CDR1 is KGHSH and CDR2 is LQKENI. CDR3 sequence (DNA): TGTGCCAGCTCAGCATCACTCGAGTACGAGCAGTACTTC. As protein: CASSASLEYEQYF.

The chain links TRBV5-6 to TRBJ1-6, with D possibly being TRBD1 (6 bases). Germline lookup yields CDR1 SGHDT and CDR2 YYEEEE. The CDR3 length is 15 residues. V lost 2 bases to trimming and J lost 9 bases, with 15 bases between them. CDR3 coding DNA: TGTGCCAGCAGCTTCGGACAGTTTAACGGTTCACCCCTCCACTTT. Translating gives CASSFGQFNGSPLHF.

The rearrangement uses TRBV29-1 and TRBJ1-1, with D uncertain. V was cut by 5 bases and J by 1 base, with 5 bases left in between. The germline V gene encodes CDR1 SQVTM and CDR2 ANQGSEA. The length of the CDR3 is 11 residues. DNA of the CDR3: TGCAGCGTTCTCGGGAACACTGAAGCTTTCTTT. Amino acids: CSVLGNTEAFF.

V gene TRBV30 combines with J gene TRBJ1-5; possible D gene TRBD1, 5 bases. CDR1 and CDR2 from the germline V gene are GTSNPN and SVGIG (reference sequence). This CDR3 spans 13 amino acids. V shed 2 bases and J shed 5 bases, with 10 bases lying between them. CDR3 protein: CAWSRGYDQPQHF. The CDR3 bases are TGTGCCTGGAGTAGGGGTTATGATCAGCCCCAGCATTTT.

This clone was recorded only once. The chain couples TRBV5-4 to TRBJ2-1, with D uncertain. The CDR3 is made up of 14 amino acids. V was clipped by 5 bases and J by 5 bases, with 14 bases between them. From germline, CDR1 is SGHNT and CDR2 YYREEE (reference sequence). The DNA for the CDR3 is TGTGCCAGCAGGCCGAGCGTCGGAAACAATGAGCAGTTCTTC. Amino acid sequence: CASRPSVGNNEQFF.

The chain carries TRBV30 and TRBJ1-6; D remains ambiguous. This CDR3 has 14 amino acids. The germline V gene has CDR1 GTSNPN and CDR2 SVGIG (reference sequence). Trimming took 0 bases from V and 7 from J, leaving 10 bases between them. The CDR3 DNA sequence: TGTGCCTGGAGTGTCGGTCCAATAAATTCACCCCTCCACTTT. As protein: CAWSVGPINSPLHF.

V and J are TRBV7-2 and TRBJ1-5, with no clear D. This CDR3 is 14 amino acids long. The V gene lost 5 bases and the J gene lost 0 bases, with 8 bases spanning the gap. In germline, CDR1 is SGHTA, CDR2 FQGNSA. CDR3 region: CASSERASNQPQHF. The CDR3 nucleotides read TGTGCCAGCAGCGAGAGGGCTAGCAATCAGCCCCAGCATTTT.

This clone was seen once. The chain has TRBV11-2 and TRBJ1-5; TRBD1 is a possible D gene (5 bases). Trimming cost V 0 bases and J 3 bases, with 9 bases left between them. Germline loops: CDR1 SGHAT, CDR2 FQNNGV. The CDR3 is 15 residues long. The chain's CDR3 is CASSLDRGINQPQHF. The CDR3 coding sequence is TGTGCCAGCAGCTTAGATAGGGGCATCAATCAGCCCCAGCATTTT.

Concerning this clone itself: One junction end disagrees with the germline gene, perhaps due to a read error. J is TRBJ1-1 and V is TRBV7-9; 9 bases agree with TRBD1. The germline V gene has CDR1 SEHNR and CDR2 FQNEAQ (reference sequence). This CDR3 is 19 amino acids long. The CDR3 reads CASSQSTVRRGDRAREDFF. The CDR3 bases are TGTGCCAGCAGCCAGTCGACGGTGAGGCGGGGGGACAGGGCCCGAGAAGATTTCTTT.

The chain carries TRBV5-1 and TRBJ1-1; 7 positions agree with TRBD1. V lost 4 bases to trimming and J lost 8 bases; unmatched junction nucleotides: 8. Germline V lookup: CDR1 SGHRS, CDR2 YFSETQ. This CDR3 spans 13 amino acids. CDR3 in DNA: TGCGCCAGCAGCCTTACAGGGGCTTTAGAAGCTTTCTTT. This sequence encodes CASSLTGALEAFF.

The chain employs TRBV5-4 and TRBJ2-7; possible D gene TRBD2, 6 bases. Trimming removed 0 bases from V and 0 bases from J, with 13 bases in between. CDR1 and CDR2 from the germline V gene are SGHNT and YYREEE (reference sequence). The CDR3 consists of 16 residues. The CDR3 protein is CASSLVGGESSYEQYF. As DNA, the CDR3 is TGTGCCAGCAGCTTGGTGGGGGGTGAGAGCTCCTACGAGCAGTACTTC.

The chain employs TRBV7-9 and TRBJ2-7; 7 bases align to TRBD1. V lost 3 bases and J lost 2; bases outside the gene matches: 4. Germline V gives CDR1 SEHNR, CDR2 FQNEAQ (reference sequence). This CDR3 is 14 amino acids long. CDR3: CASSLTGIPYEQYF. The CDR3 nucleotides are TGTGCCAGCAGCTTGACAGGGATCCCCTACGAGCAGTACTTC.